This T cell receptor beta chain was found in a study of spatial heterogeneity in lung cancer. A unique molecular identifier was carried by every single TCR cDNA molecule. TCRdb reprocessed the 5' RACE reads with MiXCR, giving one entry per CDR3 protein. The top ten hold approximately 8.3% of the sample, which has 20,000 to 25,000 distinct CDR3 sequences, around 2.8% seen once. The time point: sample taken at primary tumor resection. The donors were 55 to 85 patients with non-small cell lung cancer that was early-stage and untreated. Sequencing of whole RNA from tumor, nontumor lung or frozen PBMC involved no sorting. This clonotype was counted at least ten times. Antigen unknown. Compared with germline, one end of the junction differs, possibly owing to a read error. Study conclusions and caveats: Counts of expanded alpha and beta TCRs within tumors tracked the tumor nonsynonymous mutation count.

The CDR3 runs 13 residues. Germline-derived CDR1 and CDR2 are SEHNR and FQNEAQ (reference sequence). Here the sequenced sample was lung tumor tissue, taken at surgery. The rearrangement joins TRBV7-9 to TRBJ1-2; tentatively, D is TRBD1 (5 bases). The clonotype originates from a male donor with early-stage non-small cell lung cancer. The CDR3 reads CASSPLSEGLRYF. The CDR3 DNA sequence: TGTGCCAGCAGCCCATTAAGTGAGGGGTTGCGTTATTTC. The complete variable domain, with remaining parts taken from reference TRBV7-9 and TRBJ1-2, reads DTGVSQNPRHKITKRGQNVTFRCDPISEHNRLYWYRQTLGQGPEFLTYFQNEAQLEKSRLLSDRFSAERPKGSFSTLEIQRTEQGDSAMYLCASSPLSEGLRYFGSGTRLTVV.